These 9 T cell receptor beta chains were sequenced from one sample in a study of blood T cell repertoires in COVID-19. Only in-frame clones appear in the TCRdb table, and some are missing; sequencing was by immunoSEQ multiplex PCR. This table holds 150,000 to 200,000 clones, around nine tenths found once. Sequenced input: peripheral blood. The receptors shown here come from a woman older than 75 with COVID-19, enrolled during active disease.

V is TRBV6-6 and J is TRBJ1-2, with TRBD1 identical over 11 bases. Germline V gene lookup returns CDR1 MNHNY and CDR2 SVGAGI (reference sequence). The CDR3 has 14 amino acids. Trimming removed 2 bases from V and 8 bases from J; junction bases left unmatched: 4. CDR3 nucleotide sequence: TGTGCCAGCAGTTACGGGGACAGGGGGAGAGGCTACACCTTC. Translated, it gives CASSYGDRGRGYTF.

The chain joins TRBV28 to TRBJ1-1, with 8 bases identical to TRBD1. CDR1 and CDR2 from the germline V gene are MDHEN and SYDVKM. The V and J ends lost 5 bases and 10 bases, in that order; junction bases with no gene match: 12. The CDR3 consists of 14 residues. The CDR3 DNA is TGTGCCAGCAGTAGACCGGGACAGGTTCGGGTAGCTTTCTTT. This gives the protein CASSRPGQVRVAFF.

V gene TRBV5-1 combines with J gene TRBJ2-5; 7 bases are a match to TRBD1. The J segment lost 4 bases and the V segment lost 6 bases, leaving 15 bases of the junction unmatched. The germline V gene has CDR1 SGHRS and CDR2 YFSETQ. The CDR3 is 16 amino acids. The CDR3 nucleotides are TGCGCCAGCAAACGACAACGGCAGGGGGTAGGAGAGACCCAGTACTTC. It yields the protein CASKRQRQGVGETQYF.

V and J are TRBV3-1 (or the pseudogene TRBV3-2) and TRBJ2-1, with 16 nucleotides matching TRBD2. CDR3 length equals 17 residues. The germline V gene has CDR1 LGHDT and CDR2 YNNKEL (reference sequence). Trimming took 4 bases from V and 6 from J; bases not matched to a gene: 6. The CDR3 loop reads CASSLPGTSGRVNEQFF. The CDR3 nucleotides are TGTGCCAGCAGCCTTCCTGGGACTAGCGGGAGGGTCAATGAGCAGTTCTTC.

This clone has just a few counts. The chain has TRBV7-2 and TRBJ1-1; D call uncertain. The length of the CDR3 is 15 residues. The V and J ends lost 2 bases and 6 bases respectively, with 16 bases between them. Germline CDR1 SGHTA, CDR2 FQGNSA. The CDR3 loop is CASSLLGGSGPEAFF. CDR3 DNA: TGTGCCAGCAGCTTATTGGGAGGGTCTGGACCTGAAGCTTTCTTT. Based on the CDR3 plus reference TRBV7-2 and TRBJ1-1, the full variable domain is GAGVSQSPSNKVTEKGKDVELRCDPISGHTALYWYRQSLGQGLEFLIYFQGNSAPDKSGLPSDRFSAERTGGSVSTLTIQRTQQEDSAVYLCASSLLGGSGPEAFFGQGTRLTVV.

The chain links TRBV6-2 or TRBV6-3 to TRBJ2-3, with TRBD1 as a possible D gene (5 bases). The V and J ends lost 4 bases and 2 bases respectively, with 10 bases between them. The germline CDR1 and CDR2 sequences are MNHEY and SVGEGT. The CDR3 runs to 14 residues. CDR3 in DNA: TGTGCCAGCAGTTTTGGACAACTCACAGATACGCAGTATTTT. Encoded protein: CASSFGQLTDTQYF.

The V and J genes are TRBV18 and TRBJ1-4, with TRBD1 matching 9 bases. The germline gives CDR1 KGHSH, CDR2 LQKENI. V gave up 1 base and J gave up 3 bases; unmatched junction bases: 0. The CDR3 loop spans 15 amino acids. The CDR3 spells CASSPRQGANEKLFF. CDR3 in DNA: TGTGCCAGCTCACCACGACAGGGGGCTAATGAAAAACTGTTTTTT.

The rearrangement joins TRBV5-4 to TRBJ2-1; the D gene is possibly TRBD2 (6 bases). The CDR3 is 13 amino acids. Germline-derived CDR1 and CDR2 are SGHNT and YYREEE (reference sequence). Trimming removed 3 bases at V and 7 bases at J, with 11 bases between. CDR3 region: CASSWGRENEQFF. CDR3 sequence (DNA): TGTGCCAGCAGCTGGGGTCGGGAGAATGAGCAGTTCTTC.

This clone was observed many times. The gene calls are TRBV10-2 and TRBJ1-5; 8 bases align to TRBD1. The germline CDR1 and CDR2 sequences are WSHSY and SAAADI. CDR3 size: 15 residues. The trim removed 5 bases at V and 1 base at J, leaving 4 bases unmatched. CDR3 nucleotides: TGCGCCAGCAGTCAAACAGGGGGGAGCAATCAGCCCCAGCATTTT. Translated: CASSQTGGSNQPQHF.